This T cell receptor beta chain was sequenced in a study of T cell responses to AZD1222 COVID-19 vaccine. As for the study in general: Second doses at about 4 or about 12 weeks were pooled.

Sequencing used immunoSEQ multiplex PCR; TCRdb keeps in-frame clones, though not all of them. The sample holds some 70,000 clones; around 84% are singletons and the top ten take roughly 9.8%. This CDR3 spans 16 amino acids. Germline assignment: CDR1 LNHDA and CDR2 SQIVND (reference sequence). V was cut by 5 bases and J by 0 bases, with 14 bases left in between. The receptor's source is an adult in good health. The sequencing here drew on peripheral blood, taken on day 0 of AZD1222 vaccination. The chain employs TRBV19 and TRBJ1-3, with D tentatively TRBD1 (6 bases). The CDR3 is CASSRQVGGSGNTIYF. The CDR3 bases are TGTGCCAGTAGTCGACAGGTCGGCGGCTCTGGAAACACCATATATTTT.